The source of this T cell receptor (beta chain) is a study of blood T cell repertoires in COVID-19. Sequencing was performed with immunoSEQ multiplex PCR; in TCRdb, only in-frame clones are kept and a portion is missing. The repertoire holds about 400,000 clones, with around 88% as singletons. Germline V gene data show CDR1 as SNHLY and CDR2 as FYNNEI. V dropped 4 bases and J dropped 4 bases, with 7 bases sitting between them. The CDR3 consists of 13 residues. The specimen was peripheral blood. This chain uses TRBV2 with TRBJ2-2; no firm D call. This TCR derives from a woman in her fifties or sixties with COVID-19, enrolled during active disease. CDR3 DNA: TGTGCCAGCAGTGTGGTCAGCACCGGGGAGCTGTTTTTT. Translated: CASSVVSTGELFF.